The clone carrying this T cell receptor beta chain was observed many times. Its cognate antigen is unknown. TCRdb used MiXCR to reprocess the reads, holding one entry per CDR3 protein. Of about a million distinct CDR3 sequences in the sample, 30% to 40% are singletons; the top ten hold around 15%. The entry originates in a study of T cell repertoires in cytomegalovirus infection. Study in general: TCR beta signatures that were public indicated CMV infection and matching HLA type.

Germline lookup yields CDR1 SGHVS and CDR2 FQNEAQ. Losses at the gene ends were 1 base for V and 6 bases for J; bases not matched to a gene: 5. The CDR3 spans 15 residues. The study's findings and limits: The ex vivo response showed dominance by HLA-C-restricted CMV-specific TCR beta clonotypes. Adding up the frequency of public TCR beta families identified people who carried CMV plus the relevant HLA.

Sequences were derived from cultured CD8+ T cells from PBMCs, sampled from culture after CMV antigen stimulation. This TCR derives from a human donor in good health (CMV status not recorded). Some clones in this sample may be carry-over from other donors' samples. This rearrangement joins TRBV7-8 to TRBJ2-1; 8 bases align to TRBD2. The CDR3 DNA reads TGTGCCAGCAGCTTAGAGGGACTAGAAACCAATGAGCAGTTCTTC. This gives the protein CASSLEGLETNEQFF.